This TCR beta chain was identified in a study of blood T cell repertoires in COVID-19. For the study at large: The United States, Italy and Spain supplied acute and convalescent COVID-19 samples. Sources were T cells, B-cell-depleted T cells, or PBMCs; the material itself was cDNA or gDNA.

Some clones are missing from TCRdb's copy, which holds only in-frame ones; the method was immunoSEQ multiplex PCR. The repertoire has approximately 72,000 clones, nearly 90% of them found once; the top ten carry 25% to 35%. This clone has just one count. The sequenced sample was peripheral blood. The clonotype originates from a man aged 50 or older with acute or convalescent COVID-19.

CDR3 protein: CASSLAGSPLHF. The CDR3 DNA reads TGTGCCAGCTCCTTGGCGGGTTCACCCCTCCACTTT. This chain joins TRBV9 and TRBJ1-6; D call uncertain. The CDR3 length is 12 residues. Trimming took 7 bases from V and 9 from J, leaving 11 bases between them. Looked up from germline, CDR1 is SGDLS and CDR2 is YYNGEE.